The table lists the clone carrying this T cell receptor (beta chain) with a few counts. This record belongs to a study of identical twins. V was pared by 1 base and J by 7 bases, with 11 bases between. Per germline, CDR1 SGHAT and CDR2 FQNNGV. The CDR3 is made up of 14 amino acids. Each CDR3 protein is one row after TCRdb ran MiXCR on the 5' RACE reads. The data contain some 230,000 distinct CDR3 sequences, about 6.7% of them singletons. The data also belong to a second study, concerning T cells expressing NK-cell markers.

The source material was CD8+ T cells sorted from blood. V gene TRBV11-2 combines with J gene TRBJ2-1; D is undetermined. The receptor was isolated from a woman aged 18-29 years in good health. The CDR3 nucleotides read TGTGCCAGCAGCTTAGCTCCAGATGGGAATGAGCAGTTCTTC. This codes for CASSLAPDGNEQFF.